This TCR beta chain comes out of a study of T cells in tuberculosis. Overall study findings and caveats: GMM-specific TCRs were nearer to active tuberculosis alpha repertoires, suggesting expansion. Cases with active tuberculosis were adults, while controls were adolescents.

Of note for this clone: What it recognizes is unknown.

Each donor contributed approximately 100,000 T cells on average, unsorted. Assay used: immunoSEQ multiplex PCR; TCRdb lists only in-frame clones, some missing. The sample holds more than 30,000 clones, about 97% seen once. Trimming cost V 5 bases and J 2 bases, with 7 bases left between them. The CDR3 runs to 11 residues. CDR1 and CDR2 from the germline V gene are DFQATT and SNEGSKA (reference sequence). This rearrangement joins TRBV20-1 to TRBJ2-7; D unclear. This TCR came from a donor aged 5 to 30 with latent tuberculosis or without tuberculosis infection. The sequencing input was PBMCs. The DNA of the CDR3 is TGCAGTGCTCAGGAAACCTACGAGCAGTACTTC. It translates to CSAQETYEQYF.